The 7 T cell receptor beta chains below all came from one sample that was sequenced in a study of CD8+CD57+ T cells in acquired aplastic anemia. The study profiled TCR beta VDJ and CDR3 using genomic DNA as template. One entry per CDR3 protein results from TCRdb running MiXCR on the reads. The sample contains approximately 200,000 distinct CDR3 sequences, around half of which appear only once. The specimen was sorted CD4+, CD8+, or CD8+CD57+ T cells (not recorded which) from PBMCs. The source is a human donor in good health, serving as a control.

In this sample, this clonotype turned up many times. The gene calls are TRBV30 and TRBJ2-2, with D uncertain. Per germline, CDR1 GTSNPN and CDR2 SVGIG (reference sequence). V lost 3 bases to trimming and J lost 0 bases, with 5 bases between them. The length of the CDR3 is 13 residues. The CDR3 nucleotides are TGTGCCTGGAGGCGGACGAACACCGGGGAGCTGTTTTTT. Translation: CAWRRTNTGELFF.

The CDR3: CAISEGVTNTEAFF. CDR3 sequence (DNA): TGTGCCATCAGTGAAGGAGTAACGAACACTGAAGCTTTCTTT. The chain couples TRBV10-3 to TRBJ1-1; D remains ambiguous. Germline assignment: CDR1 ENHRY and CDR2 SYGVKD. This CDR3 is built from 14 residues. Trimming left V 3 bases short and J 1 base short, with 9 bases between.

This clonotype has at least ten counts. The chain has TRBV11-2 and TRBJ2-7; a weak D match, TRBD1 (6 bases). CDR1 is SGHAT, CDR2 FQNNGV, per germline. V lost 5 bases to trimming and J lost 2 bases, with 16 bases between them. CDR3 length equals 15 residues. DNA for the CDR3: TGTGCCAGCAGCCTAACCGGACAGTTAACCTACGAGCAGTACTTC. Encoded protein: CASSLTGQLTYEQYF.

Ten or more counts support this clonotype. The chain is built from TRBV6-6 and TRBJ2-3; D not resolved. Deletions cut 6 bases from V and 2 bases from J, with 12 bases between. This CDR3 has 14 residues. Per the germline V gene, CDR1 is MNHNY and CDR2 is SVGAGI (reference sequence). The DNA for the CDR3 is TGTGCCAGCAGCGTAAAGGCCCTCACAGATACGCAGTATTTT. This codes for CASSVKALTDTQYF.

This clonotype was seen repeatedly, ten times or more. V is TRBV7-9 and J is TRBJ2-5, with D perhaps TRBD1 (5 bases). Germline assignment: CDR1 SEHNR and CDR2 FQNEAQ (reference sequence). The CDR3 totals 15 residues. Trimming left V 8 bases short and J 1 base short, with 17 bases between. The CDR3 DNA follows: TGTGCCAGCGGCCCAGGGATAGTCCCCCAAGAGACCCAGTACTTC. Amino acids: CASGPGIVPQETQYF. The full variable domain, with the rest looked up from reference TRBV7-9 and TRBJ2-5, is DTGVSQNPRHKITKRGQNVTFRCDPISEHNRLYWYRQTLGQGPEFLTYFQNEAQLEKSRLLSDRFSAERPKGSFSTLEIQRTEQGDSAMYLCASGPGIVPQETQYFGPGTRLLVL.

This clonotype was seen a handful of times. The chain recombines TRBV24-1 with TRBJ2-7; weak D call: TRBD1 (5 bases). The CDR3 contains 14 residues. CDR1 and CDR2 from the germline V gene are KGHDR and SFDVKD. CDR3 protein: CARERGSRAYEQYF. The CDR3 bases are TGTGCAAGAGAAAGGGGTTCTAGGGCCTACGAGCAGTACTTC.

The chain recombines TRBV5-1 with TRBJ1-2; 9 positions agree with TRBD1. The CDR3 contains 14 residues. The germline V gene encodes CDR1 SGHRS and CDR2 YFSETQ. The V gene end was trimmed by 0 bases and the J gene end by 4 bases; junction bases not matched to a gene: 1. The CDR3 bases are TGCGCCAGCAGCTTGGAACAGGGGGCCTATGGCTACACCTTC. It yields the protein CASSLEQGAYGYTF. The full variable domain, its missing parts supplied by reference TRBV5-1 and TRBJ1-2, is KAGVTQTPRYLIKTRGQQVTLSCSPISGHRSVSWYQQTPGQGLQFLFEYFSETQRNKGNFPGRFSGRQFSNSRSEMNVSTLELGDSALYLCASSLEQGAYGYTFGSGTRLTVV.